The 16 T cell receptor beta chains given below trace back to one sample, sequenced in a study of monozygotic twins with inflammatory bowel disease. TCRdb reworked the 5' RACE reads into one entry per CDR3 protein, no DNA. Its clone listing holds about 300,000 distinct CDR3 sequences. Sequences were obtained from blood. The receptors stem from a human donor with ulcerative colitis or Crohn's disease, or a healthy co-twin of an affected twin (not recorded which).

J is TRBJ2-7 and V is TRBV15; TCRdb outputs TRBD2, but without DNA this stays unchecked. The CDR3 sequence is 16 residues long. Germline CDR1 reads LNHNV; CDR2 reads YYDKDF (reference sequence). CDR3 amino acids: CATSRALLGPSYEQYF.

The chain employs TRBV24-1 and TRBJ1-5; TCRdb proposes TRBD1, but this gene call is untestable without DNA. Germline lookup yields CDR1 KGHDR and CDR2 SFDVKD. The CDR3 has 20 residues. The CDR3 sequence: CATSAGWAGGLGNNNQPQHF.

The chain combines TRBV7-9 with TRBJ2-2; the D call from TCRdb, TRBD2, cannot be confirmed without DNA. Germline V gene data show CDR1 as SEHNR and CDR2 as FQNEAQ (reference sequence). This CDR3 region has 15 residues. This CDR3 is CATDRQRTNTGELFF.

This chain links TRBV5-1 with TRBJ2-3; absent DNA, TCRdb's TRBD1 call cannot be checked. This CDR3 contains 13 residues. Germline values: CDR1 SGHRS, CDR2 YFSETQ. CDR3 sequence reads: CASSSQGADTQYF. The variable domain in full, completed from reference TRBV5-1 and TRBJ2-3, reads KAGVTQTPRYLIKTRGQQVTLSCSPISGHRSVSWYQQTPGQGLQFLFEYFSETQRNKGNFPGRFSGRQFSNSRSEMNVSTLELGDSALYLCASSSQGADTQYFGPGTRLTVL.

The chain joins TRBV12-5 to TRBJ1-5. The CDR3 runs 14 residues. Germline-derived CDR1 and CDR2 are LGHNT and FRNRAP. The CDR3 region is CASGLGGLNQPQHF.

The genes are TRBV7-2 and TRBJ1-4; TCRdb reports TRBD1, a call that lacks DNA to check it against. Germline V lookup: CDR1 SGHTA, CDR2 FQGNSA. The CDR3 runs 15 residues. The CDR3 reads CASSQGGGPNEKLFF.

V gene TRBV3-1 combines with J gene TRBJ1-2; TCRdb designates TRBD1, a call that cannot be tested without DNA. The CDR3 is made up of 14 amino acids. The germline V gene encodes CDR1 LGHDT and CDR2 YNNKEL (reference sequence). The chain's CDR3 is CASSQLGEDYGYTF.

The CDR3 loop reads CASSALGGGSYEQYF. The chain has TRBV28 and TRBJ2-7; TCRdb outputs TRBD1, but without DNA this stays unchecked. This CDR3 comprises 15 residues. CDR1 is MDHEN and CDR2 is SYDVKM in the germline V gene. Full variable domain (rest looked up from reference TRBV28 and TRBJ2-7): DVKVTQSSRYLVKRTGEKVFLECVQDMDHENMFWYRQDPGLGLRLIYFSYDVKMKEKGDIPEGYSVSREKKERFSLILESASTNQTSMYLCASSALGGGSYEQYFGPGTRLTVT.

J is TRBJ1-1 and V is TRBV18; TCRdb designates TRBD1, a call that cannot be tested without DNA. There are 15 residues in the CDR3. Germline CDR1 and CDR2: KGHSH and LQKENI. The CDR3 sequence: CASSGTGTANTEAFF.

Here the CDR3 reads CASSMDRDEQYF. The rearrangement joins TRBV5-1 to TRBJ2-7. The length of the CDR3 is 12 residues. The germline gives CDR1 SGHRS, CDR2 YFSETQ. The full variable domain, rest sourced from reference TRBV5-1 and TRBJ2-7, is KAGVTQTPRYLIKTRGQQVTLSCSPISGHRSVSWYQQTPGQGLQFLFEYFSETQRNKGNFPGRFSGRQFSNSRSEMNVSTLELGDSALYLCASSMDRDEQYFGPGTRLTVT.

Here the CDR3 reads CASSASTGRWGYTF. V gene TRBV5-1 combines with J gene TRBJ1-2; TCRdb proposes TRBD1, but this gene call is untestable without DNA. From germline, CDR1 is SGHRS and CDR2 YFSETQ. CDR3 length: 14 amino acids.

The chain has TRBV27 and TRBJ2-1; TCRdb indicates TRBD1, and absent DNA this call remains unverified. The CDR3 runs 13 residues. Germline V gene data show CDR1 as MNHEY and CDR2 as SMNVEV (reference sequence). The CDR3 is CASSLAYRTGQFF.

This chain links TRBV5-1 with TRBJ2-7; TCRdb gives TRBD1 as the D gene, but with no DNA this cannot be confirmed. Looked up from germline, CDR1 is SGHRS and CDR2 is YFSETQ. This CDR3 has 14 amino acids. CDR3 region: CASTSDRGAGEQYF.

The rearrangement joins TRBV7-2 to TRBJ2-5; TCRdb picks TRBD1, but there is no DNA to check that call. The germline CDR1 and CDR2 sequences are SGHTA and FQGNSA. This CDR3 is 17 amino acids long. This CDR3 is CASSTSWSAGKGETQYF.

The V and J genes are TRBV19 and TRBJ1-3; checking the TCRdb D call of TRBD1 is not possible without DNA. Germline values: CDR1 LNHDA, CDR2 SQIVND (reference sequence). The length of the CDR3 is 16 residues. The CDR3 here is CASSWATRKSGNTIYF.

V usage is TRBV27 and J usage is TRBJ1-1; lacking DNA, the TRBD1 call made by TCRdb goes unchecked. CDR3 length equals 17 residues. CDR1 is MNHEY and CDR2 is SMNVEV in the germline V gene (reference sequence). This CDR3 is CASSPPTGWRVNTEAFF.